The TCR beta chain described here comes from a study of blood T cell repertoires in COVID-19. Study-wide context: PBMCs, B-cell-depleted T cells, or T cells were the source of the cDNA or gDNA that made up the material.

From germline, CDR1 is SEHNR and CDR2 FQNEAQ (reference sequence). There are 14 residues in the CDR3. With 3 bases clipped from V and 7 bases from J, the junction kept 6 bases outside the gene matches. Enrolled through a virtual design, the participants were between roughly 18 and 100 years of age and came from around 25 US areas. Participant reports of clinical history set cohort assignment. Recovery meant two consecutive negative NP/OP PCR tests, professional clearance, or resolved symptoms. Produced via immunoSEQ multiplex PCR; TCRdb's table is partial and in-frame only. The table records about 400,000 clones, about 90% of them present only once.

The chain recombines TRBV7-9 with TRBJ2-7; 10 nucleotides agree with TRBD1. Sequencing was carried out using PBMCs or T cells enriched from blood (not recorded which). The origin of this receptor is a woman aged 25-40 years who had recovered from COVID-19. The chain's CDR3 is CASSLTGGPGEQYF. CDR3 bases: TGTGCCAGCAGCTTGACAGGGGGCCCGGGGGAGCAGTACTTC.